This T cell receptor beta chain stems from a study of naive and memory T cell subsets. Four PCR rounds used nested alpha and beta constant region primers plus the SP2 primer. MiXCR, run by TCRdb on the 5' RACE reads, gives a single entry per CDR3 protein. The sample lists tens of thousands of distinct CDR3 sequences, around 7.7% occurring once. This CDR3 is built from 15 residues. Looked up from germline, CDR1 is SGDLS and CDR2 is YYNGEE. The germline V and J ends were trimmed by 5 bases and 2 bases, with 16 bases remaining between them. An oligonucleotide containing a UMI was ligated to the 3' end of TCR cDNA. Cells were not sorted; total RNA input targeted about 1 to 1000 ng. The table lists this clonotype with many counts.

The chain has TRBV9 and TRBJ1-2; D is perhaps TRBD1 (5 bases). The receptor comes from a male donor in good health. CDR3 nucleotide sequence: TGTGCCAGCAGTCAGTGGGGGGGTGGAAACTATGGCTACACCTTC. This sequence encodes CASSQWGGGNYGYTF.